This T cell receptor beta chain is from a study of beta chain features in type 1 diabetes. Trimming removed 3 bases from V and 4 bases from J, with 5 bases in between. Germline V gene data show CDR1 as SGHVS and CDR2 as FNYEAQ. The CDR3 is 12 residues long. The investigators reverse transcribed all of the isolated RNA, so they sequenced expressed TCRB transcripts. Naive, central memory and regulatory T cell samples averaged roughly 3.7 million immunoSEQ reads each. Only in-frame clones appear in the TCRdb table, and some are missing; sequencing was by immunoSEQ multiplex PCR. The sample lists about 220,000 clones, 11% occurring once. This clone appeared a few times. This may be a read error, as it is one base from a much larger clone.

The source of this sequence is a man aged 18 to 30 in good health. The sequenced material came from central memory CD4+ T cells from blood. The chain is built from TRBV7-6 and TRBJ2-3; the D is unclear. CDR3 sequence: CASSFGADTQYF. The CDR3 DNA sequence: TGTGCCAGCAGCTTCGGCGCAGATACGCAGTATTTT. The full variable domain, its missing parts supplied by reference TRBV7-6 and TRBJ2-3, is GAGVSQSPRYKVTKRGQDVALRCDPISGHVSLYWYRQALGQGPEFLTYFNYEAQQDKSGLPNDRFSAERPEGSISTLTIQRTEQRDSAMYRCASSFGADTQYFGPGTRLTVL.